The rows below give T cell receptor beta chains drawn from one sample of a study of cytomegalovirus exposure and HLA in healthy donors. Clones were sequenced by immunoSEQ multiplex PCR, and TCRdb holds only the in-frame ones, with some missing. The repertoire consists of 100,000 to 150,000 clones, with 75% to 85% occurring once and the leading ten covering about 8.9%. Sequenced input: PBMCs. Receptor source: a man between 25 and 39 years old in good health and CMV-seropositive. The CDR3 runs from the conserved cysteine through the conserved F or W. A D gene is named only where the DNA matches it firmly. Size tells how often a clone was seen (once, few, many) or the class of an expanded clone, and some rows leave it out.

j_call d_call clone_size v_call cdr3_aa cdr3_nt
TRBJ2-6 TRBD1 NA TRBV23-1 CTPGRDRASPISGANVLTF TGCACCCCAGGCCGGGACAGGGCTTCCCCCATCTCTGGGGCCAACGTCCTGACTTTC
TRBJ1-6 TRBD1 NA TRBV7-8 CASSVGQANNSPLHF TGTGCCAGCAGCGTAGGACAGGCTAATAATTCACCCCTCCACTTT
TRBJ1-1 NA few TRBV25-1 CASSEYAPSGENTEAFF TGTGCCAGCAGTGAATATGCCCCAAGCGGCGAAAACACTGAAGCTTTCTTT
TRBJ1-4 NA few TRBV6-5 CASSYGGPRDEKLFF TGTGCCAGCAGTTACGGGGGCCCGAGGGACGAAAAACTGTTTTTT
TRBJ2-7 TRBD1 NA TRBV6-5 CASSGMGQAPDEQYF TGTGCCAGCAGCGGGATGGGACAGGCGCCCGACGAGCAGTACTTC
TRBJ1-1 NA NA TRBV19 CASSVRGRSMNTEAFF TGTGCCAGTAGTGTCAGGGGTCGGAGCATGAACACTGAAGCTTTCTTT
TRBJ1-1 TRBD1 NA TRBV6-1 CASSSTGQMVEAFF TGTGCCAGCAGTTCAACGGGACAGATGGTTGAAGCTTTCTTT
TRBJ1-1 TRBD1 NA TRBV13 CASSMGPGQGLQNTEAFF TGTGCCAGCAGCATGGGACCGGGACAGGGGCTCCAGAACACTGAAGCTTTCTTT
TRBJ2-1 TRBD2 NA TRBV5-6 CASSLELAGAYNEQFF TGTGCCAGCAGCTTGGAACTAGCGGGGGCCTACAATGAGCAGTTCTTC
TRBJ1-2 TRBD1 NA TRBV4-1 CASSQDPGFRDRALNYGYTF TGCGCCAGCAGCCAAGATCCGGGTTTCCGAGACAGGGCCTTAAACTATGGCTACACCTTC
TRBJ1-2 NA NA TRBV29-1 CSVYSTNYGYTF TGCAGCGTCTACAGCACTAACTATGGCTACACCTTC
TRBJ2-2 TRBD2 NA TRBV7-8 CASSLSRGGESWTGELFF TGTGCCAGCAGCTTGTCGCGGGGAGGGGAATCGTGGACCGGGGAGCTGTTTTTT
TRBJ2-3 TRBD1 NA TRBV2 CASKQGEGTDTQYF TGTGCCAGCAAACAGGGGGAGGGCACAGATACGCAGTATTTT
TRBJ2-1 NA NA TRBV5-1 CASSSPTGYNEQFF TGCGCCAGCAGCTCTCCTACGGGTTACAATGAGCAGTTCTTC
TRBJ1-2 TRBD1 once TRBV4-1 CASSQTGQGRNYGYTF TGCGCCAGCAGCCAAACGGGACAGGGGAGGAACTATGGCTACACCTTC
TRBJ2-7 NA NA TRBV7-6 CASSLDSSYEQYF TGTGCCAGCAGCCTGGACAGCTCCTACGAGCAGTACTTC
TRBJ2-7 TRBD1 NA TRBV15 CATSLRQGSSYEQYF TGTGCCACCAGCCTGCGACAGGGGAGTTCTTACGAGCAGTACTTC
TRBJ1-5 TRBD1 NA TRBV10-2 CASSESGRGYQPQHF TGCGCCAGCAGTGAGTCGGGCAGGGGGTATCAGCCCCAGCATTTT
TRBJ2-7 TRBD1 once TRBV18 CASSAGTELYEQYF TGTGCCAGCTCAGCCGGGACAGAACTCTACGAGCAGTACTTC
TRBJ1-5 NA NA TRBV5-6 CASSLTGGYNQPQHF TGTGCCAGCAGCTTAACGGGGGGTTATAATCAGCCCCAGCATTTT
TRBJ2-5 NA NA TRBV4-1 CASSQLVGGQETQYF TGCGCCAGCAGCCAATTGGTGGGGGGCCAAGAGACCCAGTACTTC
TRBJ2-7 NA NA TRBV6-5 CASSYGADEQYF TGTGCCAGCAGTTACGGGGCTGACGAGCAGTACTTC
TRBJ2-6 NA NA TRBV7-9 CASRNNTSGANVLTF TGTGCCAGCAGAAATAACACCTCTGGGGCCAACGTCCTGACTTTC
TRBJ1-2 NA NA TRBV6-1 CASSDLRQVLGYTF TGTGCCAGCAGTGACCTTCGCCAGGTACTTGGCTACACCTTC
TRBJ2-7 NA NA TRBV6-1 CASSEAKQDSAYEQYF TGTGCCAGCAGTGAAGCCAAGCAAGATTCGGCCTACGAGCAGTACTTC
TRBJ1-5 NA NA TRBV15 CATSRDGGNQPQHF TGTGCCACCAGCAGAGATGGAGGAAATCAGCCCCAGCATTTT
TRBJ2-5 TRBD1 NA TRBV12-5 CASSAGTGLMETQYF TGTGCTAGTTCGGCCGGGACAGGGCTGATGGAGACCCAGTACTTC
TRBJ2-5 TRBD2 NA TRBV5-6 CASSLTFRDYYRQETQYF TGTGCCAGCAGCTTGACATTTCGGGACTACTACCGCCAAGAGACCCAGTACTTC
TRBJ1-3 NA NA TRBV2 CASNPQTSSGNTIYF TGTGCCAGCAACCCGCAAACGAGCTCTGGAAACACCATATATTTT
TRBJ1-3 TRBD1 NA TRBV6-1 CASSHQGAAGNTIYF TGTGCCAGCAGTCATCAGGGGGCGGCTGGAAACACCATATATTTT
TRBJ2-7 NA NA TRBV15 CATSRDRGERHEQYF TGTGCCACCAGCAGAGACAGGGGTGAACGCCACGAGCAGTACTTC